This TCR beta chain was obtained from a study of regulatory T cells in long-lasting Graves disease. Specified time point: newly diagnosed GD, antithyroid drugs for less than 3 months. PBMCs were the source of the RNA used for TCR sequencing. Around 9.8 milliliters of peripheral blood were taken and placed in EDTA tubes. Broader study findings: The study found TRBV28, TRBJ1-2 and TRBJ2-5 favored in persistent disease.

The table lists this clonotype with many counts. Its antigen is undetermined. This CDR3 comprises 12 residues. CDR1 and CDR2 (germline): PRHDT, FYEKMQ (reference sequence). V shed 0 bases and J shed 9 bases, with 3 bases lying between them. Construction of TCR beta libraries relied on iRepertoire HTBI primers and on Arm-PCR targeting CDR3 regions. TCRdb itself ran the multiplex PCR reads through MiXCR, one entry per CDR3 protein. The table lists 440,000 or so distinct CDR3 sequences, 15% to 20% of them singletons. The same data also went into a second study, on T cells in Graves' hyperthyroidism and ophthalmopathy. That paper notes: Using the HTBI primer set, a first-round RT-PCR was run on the TCR CDR3.

The TCR comes from a woman in her 30s with Graves disease. The specimen comprised peripheral blood mononuclear cells (PBMCs), sampled at new diagnosis, from a patient treated with antithyroid drugs. This sequence joins TRBV13 and TRBJ1-6, with unresolved D. Here the CDR3 DNA reads TGTGCCAGCAGCTTAGGGGGTTCACCCCTCCACTTT. Protein product: CASSLGGSPLHF.